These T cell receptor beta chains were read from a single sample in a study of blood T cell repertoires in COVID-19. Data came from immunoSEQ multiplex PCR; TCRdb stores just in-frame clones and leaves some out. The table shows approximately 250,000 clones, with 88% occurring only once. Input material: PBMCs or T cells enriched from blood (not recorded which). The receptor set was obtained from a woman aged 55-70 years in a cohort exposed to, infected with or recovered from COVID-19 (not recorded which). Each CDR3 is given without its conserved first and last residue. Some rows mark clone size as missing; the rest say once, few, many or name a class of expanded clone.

cdr3_aa: AWTAAGGGSGNTIY; v_call: TRBV30; clone_size: NA
cdr3_aa: AWSRGGAGANVLT; v_call: TRBV30; clone_size: NA
cdr3_aa: ASSSGTTSTDTQY; v_call: TRBV7-9; clone_size: NA
cdr3_aa: ASSPHRTGDNEQF; v_call: TRBV7-3; clone_size: NA
cdr3_aa: ASSLSPFGQGGVDTQY; v_call: TRBV7-3; clone_size: NA
cdr3_aa: ASSYHPDEQY; v_call: TRBV12-3/TRBV12-4; clone_size: NA
cdr3_aa: ASSLWQGLDEQF; v_call: TRBV7-9; clone_size: NA
cdr3_aa: ASGGLAYNEQF; v_call: TRBV2; clone_size: NA
cdr3_aa: ASSEAWGGSYTEAF; v_call: TRBV2; clone_size: NA
cdr3_aa: ASSQRGQGNTEAF; v_call: TRBV5-1; clone_size: NA
cdr3_aa: ASSQGTSENNEQF; v_call: TRBV23-1; clone_size: few
cdr3_aa: ASSYPGQGPNTEAF; v_call: TRBV6-5; clone_size: NA
cdr3_aa: ASSDGLAGAGNIQY; v_call: TRBV6-1; clone_size: NA